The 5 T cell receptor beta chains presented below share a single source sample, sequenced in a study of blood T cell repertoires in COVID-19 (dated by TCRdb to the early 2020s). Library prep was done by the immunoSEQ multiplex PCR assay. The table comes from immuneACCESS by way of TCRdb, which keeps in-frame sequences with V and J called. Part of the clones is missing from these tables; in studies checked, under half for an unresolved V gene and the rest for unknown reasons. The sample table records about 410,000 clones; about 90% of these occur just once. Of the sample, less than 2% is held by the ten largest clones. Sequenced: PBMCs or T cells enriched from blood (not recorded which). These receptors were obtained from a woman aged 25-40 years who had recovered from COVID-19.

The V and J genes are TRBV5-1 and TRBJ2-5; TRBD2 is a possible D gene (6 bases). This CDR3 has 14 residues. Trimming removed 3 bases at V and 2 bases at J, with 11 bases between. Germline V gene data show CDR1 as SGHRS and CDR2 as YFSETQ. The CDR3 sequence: CASSWGTVQETQYF. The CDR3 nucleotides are TGCGCCAGCAGCTGGGGGACTGTTCAAGAGACCCAGTACTTC.

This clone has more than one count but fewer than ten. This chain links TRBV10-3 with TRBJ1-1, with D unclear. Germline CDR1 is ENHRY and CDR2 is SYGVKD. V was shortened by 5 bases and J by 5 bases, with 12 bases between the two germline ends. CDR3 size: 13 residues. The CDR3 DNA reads TGTGCCATCAGTTGGGTTGGCGGGACTGAAGCTTTCTTT. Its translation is CAISWVGGTEAFF.

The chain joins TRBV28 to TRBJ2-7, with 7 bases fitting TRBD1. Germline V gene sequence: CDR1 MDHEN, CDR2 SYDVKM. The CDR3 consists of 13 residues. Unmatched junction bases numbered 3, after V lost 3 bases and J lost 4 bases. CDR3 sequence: CASSLTGIYEQYF. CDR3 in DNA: TGTGCCAGCAGTTTGACAGGGATTTACGAGCAGTACTTC.

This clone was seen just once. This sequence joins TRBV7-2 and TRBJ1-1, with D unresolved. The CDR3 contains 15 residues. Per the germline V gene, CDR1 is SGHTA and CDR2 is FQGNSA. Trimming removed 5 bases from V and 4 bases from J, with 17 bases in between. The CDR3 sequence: CASSNTVGAGTEAFF. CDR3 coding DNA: TGTGCCAGCAGCAACACGGTGGGAGCGGGCACTGAAGCTTTCTTT.

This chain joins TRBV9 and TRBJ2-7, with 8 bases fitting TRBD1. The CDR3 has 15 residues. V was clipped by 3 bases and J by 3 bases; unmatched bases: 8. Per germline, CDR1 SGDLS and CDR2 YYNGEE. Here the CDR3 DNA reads TGTGCCAGCAGCGGCCAGGGGGCCGAATACTACGAGCAGTACTTC. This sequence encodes CASSGQGAEYYEQYF.